These 23 T cell receptor beta chains came from one sample sequenced in a study of shared clonotypes between healthy human individuals. Sequencing was performed with immunoSEQ multiplex PCR; in TCRdb, only in-frame clones are kept and a portion is missing. Among millions of clones, 85% to 95% were seen once, and the ten largest hold under 0.45%. Material: naive CD4+ T cells from PBMCs. Subset meaning: CD45RA+ positively selected. These TCRs come from a man younger than 30 in good health. Some clones in this sample may be carry-over from other donors' samples.

This clone was detected once. V usage is TRBV14 and J usage is TRBJ1-2; 10 nucleotides align to TRBD1. The CDR3 loop spans 14 amino acids. Germline assignment: CDR1 SGHDN and CDR2 FVKESK. After removal of 5 bases from V and 4 bases from J, the junction contained 4 bases not matched to a gene. CDR3 loop: CASSFDRGLYGYTF. The DNA of the CDR3 is TGTGCCAGCAGCTTCGACAGGGGGCTCTATGGCTACACCTTC.

CDR3 in DNA: TGCAGTGCTAGAAGTCTCGGGAGCTACACCTTC. Protein product: CSARSLGSYTF. The chain joins TRBV20-1 to TRBJ1-2; D is unclear. This CDR3 comprises 11 residues. In germline, CDR1 is DFQATT, CDR2 SNEGSKA (reference sequence). Trimming took 2 bases from V and 9 from J, leaving 10 bases between them.

The chain links TRBV27 to TRBJ1-3; the D is unclear. Trimming took off 3 bases at V and 0 bases at J, with 3 bases between the two ends. CDR1 and CDR2 (germline): MNHEY, SMNVEV (reference sequence). The CDR3 spans 13 residues. The CDR3 nucleotides are TGTGCCAGCAGTTTTAGCTCTGGAAACACCATATATTTT. It translates to CASSFSSGNTIYF.

The DNA of the CDR3 is TGTGCCAGCAGCTTGGACAGGAGACCCACAGATACGCAGTATTTT. Translating gives CASSLDRRPTDTQYF. This sequence joins TRBV5-4 and TRBJ2-3; D is perhaps TRBD1 (5 bases). CDR1 and CDR2 (germline): SGHNT, YYREEE (reference sequence). The germline V and J ends were trimmed by 0 bases and 2 bases, with 10 bases remaining between them. There are 15 residues in the CDR3.

The chain carries TRBV7-2 and TRBJ1-1; D remains unclear. CDR3 length: 14 residues. With 2 bases removed from V and 0 bases from J, the gap between germline ends came to 7 bases. Germline values: CDR1 SGHTA, CDR2 FQGNSA. The CDR3 DNA follows: TGTGCCAGCAGCTTATTGTGGGTGAACACTGAAGCTTTCTTT. Its translation is CASSLLWVNTEAFF.

The chain combines TRBV25-1 with TRBJ2-3; D ambiguous. In germline, CDR1 is MGHDK, CDR2 SYGVNS. The CDR3 loop spans 10 amino acids. Trimming removed 6 bases at V and 12 bases at J, with 10 bases between. The chain's CDR3 is CASRGRAQYF. The CDR3 DNA reads TGTGCCAGCAGGGGAAGGGCACAGTATTTT. Using reference TRBV25-1 and TRBJ2-3 for the parts outside the CDR3, the full variable domain is EADIYQTPRYLVIGTGKKITLECSQTMGHDKMYWYQQDPGMELHLIHYSYGVNSTEKGDLSSESTVSRIRTEHFPLTLESARPSHTSQYLCASRGRAQYFGPGTRLTVL.

For this clone: Other nucleotide sequences in the sample specify the same CDR3. The rearrangement links TRBV5-1 to TRBJ2-2; D gene ambiguous. Per the germline V gene, CDR1 is SGHRS and CDR2 is YFSETQ. Trimming took off 0 bases at V and 3 bases at J, with 9 bases between the two ends. The CDR3 is 15 amino acids. This CDR3 is CASSLAVGDTGELFF. In nucleotides, the CDR3 is TGCGCCAGCAGCTTGGCGGTAGGTGACACCGGGGAGCTGTTTTTT.

This chain uses TRBV2 with TRBJ1-2, with 8 bases identical to TRBD1. Per the germline V gene, CDR1 is SNHLY and CDR2 is FYNNEI. The CDR3 has 16 residues. V gave up 6 bases and J gave up 8 bases; unmatched junction bases: 17. CDR3 amino acids: CASRNGRGRRLQGYTF. The DNA for the CDR3 is TGTGCCAGCAGAAACGGCAGGGGGCGCCGATTACAGGGCTACACCTTC. The full variable domain, rest sourced from reference TRBV2 and TRBJ1-2, is EPEVTQTPSHQVTQMGQEVILRCVPISNHLYFYWYRQILGQKVEFLVSFYNNEISEKSEIFDDQFSVERPDGSNFTLKIRSTKLEDSAMYFCASRNGRGRRLQGYTFGSGTRLTVV.

Turning to this clone: Distinct nucleotide sequences in the sample also encode this CDR3. The CDR3 sequence: CASSLLADTQYF. The CDR3 nucleotides read TGTGCCAGCAGTCTTCTGGCGGATACGCAGTATTTT. The V gene is TRBV28, the J gene TRBJ2-3, with D hard to call. Trimming shortened V by 5 bases and J by 6 bases, and 9 bases separated the two germline ends. CDR1 and CDR2 (germline): MDHEN, SYDVKM. The CDR3 has 12 amino acids.

The CDR3 loop is CATSLGTALRTSYGYTF. Written as DNA, the CDR3 is TGTGCCACCAGCTTAGGGACGGCCCTCCGGACGAGCTATGGCTACACCTTC. This chain uses TRBV15 with TRBJ1-2, with a possible D match to TRBD1 (5 bases). Germline V gene sequence: CDR1 LNHNV, CDR2 YYDKDF (reference sequence). This CDR3 contains 17 residues. V was clipped by 5 bases and J by 4 bases, with 23 bases between them.

In DNA, the CDR3 is TGTGCCAGCAGCGTAGGCCCCTGGGGTAGCGGGAGAAAAGTAGGCACCGGGGAGCTGTTTTTT. It is translated as CASSVGPWGSGRKVGTGELFF. The chain carries TRBV9 and TRBJ2-2, with 9 bases that match TRBD2. The ends lost 0 bases at V and 4 bases at J; junction bases unmatched: 19. The CDR3 is 21 residues long. The germline V gene encodes CDR1 SGDLS and CDR2 YYNGEE.

This clone was counted a single time. The chain combines TRBV30 with TRBJ2-5; no clear D. Trimming removed 3 bases from V and 5 bases from J, with 13 bases in between. This CDR3 comprises 13 residues. CDR1 and CDR2 from the germline V gene are GTSNPN and SVGIG (reference sequence). This CDR3 reads CAWSPGLGETQYF. The CDR3 nucleotides read TGTGCCTGGAGCCCCGGCCTTGGCGAGACCCAGTACTTC.

This chain uses TRBV30 with TRBJ1-4; 8 nucleotides align to TRBD1. The CDR3 has 17 amino acids. Germline CDR1 reads GTSNPN; CDR2 reads SVGIG (reference sequence). The J segment lost 3 bases and the V segment lost 3 bases, leaving 12 bases of the junction unmatched. For the CDR3, the DNA is TGTGCCTGGAGGACCAACAGGGGGAGGAGGGCTAATGAAAAACTGTTTTTT. Translation: CAWRTNRGRRANEKLFF.

This sequence joins TRBV5-1 and TRBJ2-6, with D unclear. CDR3 length: 16 amino acids. Germline CDR1 is SGHRS and CDR2 is YFSETQ. Trimming left V 1 base short and J 0 bases short, with 8 bases between. The DNA of the CDR3 is TGCGCCAGCAGCTTGCCCGGAAACTCTGGGGCCAACGTCCTGACTTTC. This codes for CASSLPGNSGANVLTF. The full variable domain, its missing parts supplied by reference TRBV5-1 and TRBJ2-6, is KAGVTQTPRYLIKTRGQQVTLSCSPISGHRSVSWYQQTPGQGLQFLFEYFSETQRNKGNFPGRFSGRQFSNSRSEMNVSTLELGDSALYLCASSLPGNSGANVLTFGAGSRLTVL.

V is TRBV6-5 and J is TRBJ1-2; D possibly corresponds to TRBD1 (5 bases). The V and J ends lost 3 bases and 4 bases respectively, with 9 bases between them. This CDR3 is built from 13 residues. Germline assignment: CDR1 MNHEY and CDR2 SVGAGI. The CDR3 DNA follows: TGTGCCAGCAGTTATCAGGGTTTCTATGGCTACACCTTC. Amino acids: CASSYQGFYGYTF.

V gene TRBV5-6 combines with J gene TRBJ2-2; D remains ambiguous. The length of the CDR3 is 16 residues. V lost 0 bases and J lost 0, with 9 bases in between. The germline CDR1 and CDR2 sequences are SGHDT and YYEEEE. The chain's CDR3 is CASSLVGRPNTGELFF. As DNA, the CDR3 is TGTGCCAGCAGCTTGGTGGGCAGGCCGAACACCGGGGAGCTGTTTTTT.

This chain links TRBV9 with TRBJ2-7; 9 nucleotides align to TRBD2. CDR1 is SGDLS and CDR2 is YYNGEE in the germline V gene. The V and J ends lost 4 bases and 4 bases, in that order; junction bases with no gene match: 9. The CDR3 is 15 amino acids. Written as DNA, the CDR3 is TGTGCCAGCAGCATTACCGGGACTAGCACGTACGAGCAGTACTTC. Translating it yields CASSITGTSTYEQYF.

The sample holds one count of this clone. The V gene is TRBV5-4, the J gene TRBJ2-3; 10 positions agree with TRBD2. CDR3 length: 15 amino acids. The ends lost 3 bases at V and 1 base at J; junction bases unmatched: 2. Germline V gene sequence: CDR1 SGHNT, CDR2 YYREEE (reference sequence). For the CDR3, the DNA is TGTGCCAGCAGCTCCCTAGCGGGAGGCACAGATACGCAGTATTTT. Its protein product is CASSSLAGGTDTQYF.

The rearrangement joins TRBV9 to TRBJ2-5, with D possibly TRBD2 on 5 matching bases. V was shortened by 0 bases and J by 5 bases, with 14 bases between the two germline ends. This CDR3 comprises 15 residues. Germline lookup yields CDR1 SGDLS and CDR2 YYNGEE. CDR3 in amino acids: CASSVEVTGWETQYF. CDR3 coding DNA: TGTGCCAGCAGCGTAGAGGTTACGGGGTGGGAGACCCAGTACTTC. The full variable domain, with the rest looked up from reference TRBV9 and TRBJ2-5, is DSGVTQTPKHLITATGQRVTLRCSPRSGDLSVYWYQQSLDQGLQFLIQYYNGEERAKGNILERFSAQQFPDLHSELNLSSLELGDSALYFCASSVEVTGWETQYFGPGTRLLVL.

This clone was counted once. The CDR3 region is CASSQLGSGSYNEQFF. In nucleotides, the CDR3 is TGCGCCAGCAGCCAGCTCGGAAGCGGGAGCTACAATGAGCAGTTCTTC. The genes are TRBV5-1 and TRBJ2-1, with 8 bases lining up with TRBD2. CDR3 size: 16 residues. CDR1 and CDR2 from the germline V gene are SGHRS and YFSETQ. The ends lost 4 bases at V and 3 bases at J; junction bases unmatched: 9.

Notes on this clone: The germline gene is not matched at one end of the junction; a read error may be the cause. The V call is TRBV7-8, the J call TRBJ2-6; D not certain. In germline, CDR1 is SGHVS, CDR2 FQNEAQ. This CDR3 comprises 16 residues. CDR3 region: CASNLGLFSGANVLTF. CDR3 nucleotides: TGTGCCAGCAACTTAGGCCTGTTTTCTGGGGCCAACGTCCTGACTTTC.

On this clone: In the same sample, other DNA sequences code for this CDR3. V and J are TRBV7-2 and TRBJ2-2, with D unresolved. Germline loops: CDR1 SGHTA, CDR2 FQGNSA. The V gene lost 0 bases and the J gene lost 0 bases, with 5 bases spanning the gap. The CDR3 runs 15 residues. In DNA, the CDR3 is TGTGCCAGCAGCTTAGCGGGTCCGAACACCGGGGAGCTGTTTTTT. It yields the protein CASSLAGPNTGELFF.

The chain is built from TRBV7-6 and TRBJ2-3; D possibly corresponds to TRBD2 (6 bases). The CDR3 is 13 residues long. V lost 1 base, J lost 8 bases, and 10 bases lay in between. CDR1 and CDR2 from the germline V gene are SGHVS and FNYEAQ. The CDR3: CASSLDERVTQYF. In DNA form, the CDR3 reads TGTGCCAGCAGCTTAGATGAGCGGGTTACGCAGTATTTT. Full variable domain (missing parts from reference TRBV7-6 and TRBJ2-3): GAGVSQSPRYKVTKRGQDVALRCDPISGHVSLYWYRQALGQGPEFLTYFNYEAQQDKSGLPNDRFSAERPEGSISTLTIQRTEQRDSAMYRCASSLDERVTQYFGPGTRLTVL.